The 6 T cell receptor beta chains reported below all come from one sample, sequenced in a study of shared T cell receptors in the human thymus. Here immunoSEQ multiplex PCR was the method, and the copy in TCRdb shows in-frame clones only, minus some. The sample lists roughly 560,000 clones; 75% to 80% were seen once. This sample was also put to use in a study of human thymus T cells.

Sequencing was carried out using thymocytes. Receptors originate from a boy under two years old with a congenital heart defect.

This clone was picked up one time. The chain carries TRBV7-2 and TRBJ2-7; TRBD2 aligns across 7 bases. The V and J ends lost 6 bases and 5 bases, in that order; junction bases with no gene match: 1. The CDR3 is 11 residues long. Germline V gives CDR1 SGHTA, CDR2 FQGNSA. CDR3 amino acids: CASRAGDEQYF. The CDR3 nucleotides read TGTGCCAGCAGGGCGGGAGACGAGCAGTACTTC.

This clone was seen just once. The DNA for the CDR3 is TGTGCCAGCAGTTTCGGGGGGGAGAGCCGCAGGGCAAGGGACACTGAAGCTTTCTTT. Protein: CASSFGGESRRARDTEAFF. The chain has TRBV27 and TRBJ1-1; D perhaps matches TRBD1 (5 bases). Germline-derived CDR1 and CDR2 are MNHEY and SMNVEV (reference sequence). This CDR3 is built from 19 residues. The germline V and J ends were trimmed by 3 bases and 3 bases, with 26 bases remaining between them.

CDR3 region: CSVDPEPGLASSSYNEQFF. As DNA, the CDR3 is TGCAGCGTTGATCCTGAACCTGGACTAGCGTCGAGCTCCTACAATGAGCAGTTCTTC. The chain carries TRBV29-1 and TRBJ2-1, with TRBD2 identical over 9 bases. The V and J ends lost 3 bases and 0 bases, in that order; junction bases with no gene match: 15. Germline CDR1 reads SQVTM; CDR2 reads ANQGSEA. CDR3 length: 19 residues.

The CDR3 protein is CASSVFTGGLGYTF. DNA for the CDR3: TGTGCCAGCAGCGTTTTCACAGGGGGCCTTGGCTACACCTTC. The chain joins TRBV9 to TRBJ1-2, with 9 positions matching TRBD1. The germline V gene has CDR1 SGDLS and CDR2 YYNGEE. The trim removed 2 bases at V and 7 bases at J, leaving 6 bases unmatched. The CDR3 covers 14 residues.

The count of this clone is one. The chain combines TRBV27 with TRBJ2-1, with a weak D call TRBD2 (6 bases). With 2 bases removed from V and 3 bases from J, the gap between germline ends came to 11 bases. Germline V gives CDR1 MNHEY, CDR2 SMNVEV (reference sequence). CDR3 length equals 15 residues. The CDR3 DNA sequence: TGTGCCAGCAGTTTAACGGGAGAGGTCTACAATGAGCAGTTCTTC. It is translated as CASSLTGEVYNEQFF.

J is TRBJ2-6 and V is TRBV28, with D possibly matching TRBD1 (6 bases). Looked up from germline, CDR1 is MDHEN and CDR2 is SYDVKM. The CDR3 loop spans 15 amino acids. V lost 3 bases and J lost 1, with 7 bases in between. CDR3 bases: TGTGCCAGCAGTTTTCAGGGGTCTGGGGCCAACGTCCTGACTTTC. This codes for CASSFQGSGANVLTF. The full variable domain, with the rest looked up from reference TRBV28 and TRBJ2-6, is DVKVTQSSRYLVKRTGEKVFLECVQDMDHENMFWYRQDPGLGLRLIYFSYDVKMKEKGDIPEGYSVSREKKERFSLILESASTNQTSMYLCASSFQGSGANVLTFGAGSRLTVL.